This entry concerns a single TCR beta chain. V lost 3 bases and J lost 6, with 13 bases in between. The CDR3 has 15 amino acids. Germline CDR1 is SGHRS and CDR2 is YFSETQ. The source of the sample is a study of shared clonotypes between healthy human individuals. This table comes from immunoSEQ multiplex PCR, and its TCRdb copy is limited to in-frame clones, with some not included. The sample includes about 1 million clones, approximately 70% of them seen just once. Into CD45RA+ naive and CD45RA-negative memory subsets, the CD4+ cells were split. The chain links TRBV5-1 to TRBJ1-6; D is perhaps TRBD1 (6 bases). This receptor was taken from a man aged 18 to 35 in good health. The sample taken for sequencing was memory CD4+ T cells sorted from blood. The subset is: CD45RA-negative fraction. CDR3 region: CASSSMTGGNSPLHF. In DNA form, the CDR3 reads TGCGCCAGCAGCTCCATGACAGGAGGTAATTCACCCCTCCACTTT.